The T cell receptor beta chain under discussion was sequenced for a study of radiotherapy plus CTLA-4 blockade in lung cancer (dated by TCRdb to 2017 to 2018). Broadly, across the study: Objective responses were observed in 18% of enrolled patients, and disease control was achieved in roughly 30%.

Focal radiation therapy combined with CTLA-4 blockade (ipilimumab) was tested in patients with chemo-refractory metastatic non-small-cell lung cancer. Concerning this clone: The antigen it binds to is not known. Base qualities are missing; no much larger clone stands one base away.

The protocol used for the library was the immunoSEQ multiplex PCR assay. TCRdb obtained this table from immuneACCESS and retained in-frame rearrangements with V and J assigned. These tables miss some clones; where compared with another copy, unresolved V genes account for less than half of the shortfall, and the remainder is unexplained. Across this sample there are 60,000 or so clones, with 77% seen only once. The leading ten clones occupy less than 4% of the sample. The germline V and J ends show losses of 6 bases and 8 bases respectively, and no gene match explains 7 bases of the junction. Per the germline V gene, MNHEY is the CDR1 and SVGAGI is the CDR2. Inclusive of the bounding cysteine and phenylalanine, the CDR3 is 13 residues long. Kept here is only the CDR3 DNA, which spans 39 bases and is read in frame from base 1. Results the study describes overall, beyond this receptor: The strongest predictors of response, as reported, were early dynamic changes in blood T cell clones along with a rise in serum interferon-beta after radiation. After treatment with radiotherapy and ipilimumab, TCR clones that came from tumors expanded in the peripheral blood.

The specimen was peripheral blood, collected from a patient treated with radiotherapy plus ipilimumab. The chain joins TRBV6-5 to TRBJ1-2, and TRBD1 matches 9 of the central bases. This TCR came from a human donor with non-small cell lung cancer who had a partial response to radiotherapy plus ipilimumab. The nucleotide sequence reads TGTGCCAGCAGAATGGGACAGGGAAGAGGCTACACCTTC. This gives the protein CASRMGQGRGYTF.